The 10 T cell receptor beta chains reported below all come from one sample, sequenced in a study of blood T cell repertoires in COVID-19 (dated by TCRdb to about 2020). The protocol used for the library was the immunoSEQ multiplex PCR assay. TCRdb took this table from immuneACCESS and kept in-frame rearrangements with V and J called. Such tables lack part of the clones; where checked against another copy, unresolved V genes explain under half of the gap, and the rest is unexplained. The sample includes 140,000 to 150,000 clones, with about 90% observed a single time. The ten largest clones capture 1.7% of the sample. The specimen sequenced was peripheral blood. These TCRs come from a woman aged 50 to 65 with acute or convalescent COVID-19.

This rearrangement joins TRBV27 to TRBJ2-7; the match to TRBD1 covers 7 bases. The CDR3 loop spans 15 amino acids. V gave up 5 bases and J gave up 6 bases; unmatched junction bases: 13. Germline V gene sequence: CDR1 MNHEY, CDR2 SMNVEV (reference sequence). The DNA for the CDR3 is TGTGCCAGCAGTCCCAGGGGGTACGCGGAGTCCGAGCAGTACTTC. It codes for CASSPRGYAESEQYF.

This clone was counted a single time. The rearrangement links TRBV6-5 to TRBJ1-5; D is unclear. V lost 5 bases to trimming and J lost 10 bases, with 18 bases between them. The germline CDR1 and CDR2 sequences are MNHEY and SVGAGI. The CDR3 spans 14 residues. CDR3 coding DNA: TGTGCCAGCAGTCCGGATACTAGCCCTCAACCCCAGCATTTT. Translated, it gives CASSPDTSPQPQHF.

V and J are TRBV6-5 and TRBJ1-5; TRBD1 agrees at 8 bases. The CDR3 is 14 residues long. V lost 6 bases, J lost 7 bases, and 8 bases stayed unmatched. CDR1 MNHEY and CDR2 SVGAGI come from the germline V gene. The CDR3 region is CASRTGVARQPQHF. The CDR3 DNA sequence: TGTGCCAGCAGGACAGGGGTAGCGCGCCAGCCCCAGCATTTT.

The V gene is TRBV7-8, the J gene TRBJ2-3; a possible D gene is TRBD1 (5 bases). V dropped 5 bases and J dropped 6 bases, with 21 bases sitting between them. Germline CDR1 SGHVS, CDR2 FQNEAQ. There are 16 residues in the CDR3. The CDR3 bases are TGTGCCAGCAGCCAGGGAACGTGGTCTGGGGCGGATACGCAGTATTTT. Its protein is CASSQGTWSGADTQYF.

V and J are TRBV9 and TRBJ2-7; D may be TRBD1 (6 bases). CDR3 size: 16 residues. Trimming took off 0 bases at V and 3 bases at J, with 16 bases between the two ends. The germline V gene encodes CDR1 SGDLS and CDR2 YYNGEE. The CDR3 spells CASSVDFGEGGYEQYF. The CDR3 nucleotides read TGTGCCAGCAGCGTAGATTTCGGAGAAGGGGGCTACGAGCAGTACTTC.

This clone came up once. The chain recombines TRBV5-6 with TRBJ2-4; 9 nucleotides line up with TRBD2. With 3 bases clipped from V and 8 bases from J, the junction kept 6 bases outside the gene matches. Germline assignment: CDR1 SGHDT and CDR2 YYEEEE. The CDR3 is 14 residues long. The CDR3 DNA is TGTGCCAGCAGCTCCGGGACTAGCTTGCACATTCAGTACTTC. Its translation: CASSSGTSLHIQYF. Variable domain in full (rest from reference TRBV5-6 and TRBJ2-4): DAGVTQSPTHLIKTRGQQVTLRCSPKSGHDTVSWYQQALGQGPQFIFQYYEEEERQRGNFPDRFSGHQFPNYSSELNVNALLLGDSALYLCASSSGTSLHIQYFGAGTRLSVL.

The rearrangement joins TRBV9 to TRBJ1-3; 8 bases are a match to TRBD1. CDR1 is SGDLS, CDR2 YYNGEE, per germline. V lost 3 bases and J lost 4; bases outside the gene matches: 9. This CDR3 has 16 residues. The CDR3 DNA follows: TGTGCCAGCAGCGAGGGACAGGTCGTGCCCGGAAACACCATATATTTT. This encodes CASSEGQVVPGNTIYF.

This clone was picked up a small number of times. The chain couples TRBV7-9 to TRBJ2-7; 9 bases are shared with TRBD1. The CDR3 runs to 16 residues. The trim removed 5 bases at V and 4 bases at J, leaving 12 bases unmatched. Germline V gene data show CDR1 as SEHNR and CDR2 as FQNEAQ (reference sequence). The CDR3 bases are TGTGCCAGCAGCCTGAGCGCCGGGACAGGGAGGTACGAGCAGTACTTC. Translated, it gives CASSLSAGTGRYEQYF.

In the case of this clone: One end of the junction varies from germline; a read error may be responsible. The rearrangement links TRBV3-1 (or the pseudogene TRBV3-2) to TRBJ2-3; the match to TRBD2 covers 12 bases. The germline V gene encodes CDR1 LGHDT and CDR2 YNNKEL (reference sequence). This CDR3 has 18 residues. The CDR3 DNA reads TGTGCCAGCAGCCAAGCGGCTCTAGCGGGGGGGCCGGCAGATAAGCAGTATTTT. As protein: CASSQAALAGGPADKQYF.

V gene TRBV3-1 (or the pseudogene TRBV3-2) combines with J gene TRBJ2-5; D is perhaps TRBD2 (5 bases). The ends were cut back, 4 bases at V and 4 bases at J, with 7 bases in the middle. The CDR3 is 12 residues long. The germline CDR1 and CDR2 sequences are LGHDT and YNNKEL (reference sequence). CDR3 bases: TGTGCCAGCAGCCCCGAGGGAGAGACCCAGTACTTC. Its translation: CASSPEGETQYF.